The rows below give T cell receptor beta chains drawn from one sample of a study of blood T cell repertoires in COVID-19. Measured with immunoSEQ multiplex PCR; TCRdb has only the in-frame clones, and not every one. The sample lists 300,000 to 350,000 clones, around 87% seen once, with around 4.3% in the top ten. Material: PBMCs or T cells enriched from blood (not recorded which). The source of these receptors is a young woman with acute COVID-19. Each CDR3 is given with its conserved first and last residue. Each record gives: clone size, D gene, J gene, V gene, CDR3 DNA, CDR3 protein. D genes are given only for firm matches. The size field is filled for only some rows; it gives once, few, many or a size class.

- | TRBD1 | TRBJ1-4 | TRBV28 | TGTGCCAGCAGTTTACTGATGCCTACAGGGGGTGTGAATGAAAAACTGTTTTTT | CASSLLMPTGGVNEKLFF
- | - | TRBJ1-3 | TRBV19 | TGTGCCAGTAGCCCCGGTGGAAACACCATATATTTT | CASSPGGNTIYF
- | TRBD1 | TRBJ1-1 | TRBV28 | TGTGCCAGCAGTTTCACAGGGGGCAACACTGAAGCTTTCTTT | CASSFTGGNTEAFF
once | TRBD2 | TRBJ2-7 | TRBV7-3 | TGTGCCAGCAGCCCGGGACTAGCGGGATACGAGCAGTACTTC | CASSPGLAGYEQYF
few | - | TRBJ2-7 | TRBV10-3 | TGTGCCATCAGTGAGTTAAGACAGGAGCAGTACTTC | CAISELRQEQYF
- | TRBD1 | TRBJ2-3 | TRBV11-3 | TGTGCCAGCAGCTTAGAAGGGACAGGGGGCCAGTATTTT | CASSLEGTGGQYF
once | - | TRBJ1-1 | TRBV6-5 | TGTGCCAGCAGTTACTCGTTGGACAGGAACACTGAAGCTTTCTTT | CASSYSLDRNTEAFF
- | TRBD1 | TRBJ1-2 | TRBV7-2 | TGTGCCAGCAGCTCCGGCGGGACAGGGGAAGTCTATGGCTACACCTTC | CASSSGGTGEVYGYTF
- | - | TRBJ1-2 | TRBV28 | TGTGCCAGCAGTTTAACAGAGTATGGCTACACCTTC | CASSLTEYGYTF
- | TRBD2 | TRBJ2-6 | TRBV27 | TGTGCCAGCAGTTTAGGGGAGGGGCGCTCTGGGGCCAACGTCCTGACTTTC | CASSLGEGRSGANVLTF
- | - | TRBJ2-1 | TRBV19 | TGTGCCAGTAGTATTAGTACGTTGGGGAGCTCCTACAATGAGCAGTTCTTC | CASSISTLGSSYNEQFF
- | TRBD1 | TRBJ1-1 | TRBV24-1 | TGTGCCACCAGTGAGACCGGGACAGGGAACACTGAAGCTTTCTTT | CATSETGTGNTEAFF
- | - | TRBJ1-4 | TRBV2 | TGTGCCAGCACTGGAGGTGCAGGGGCGAAGGAAAAACTGTTTTTT | CASTGGAGAKEKLFF
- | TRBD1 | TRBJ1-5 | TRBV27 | TGTGCCAGCCGGACAGGGGGAAGCAATCAGCCCCAGCATTTT | CASRTGGSNQPQHF
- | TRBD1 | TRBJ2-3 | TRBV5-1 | TGCGCCAGCAGCGAACCCGGGACAGGGGGGTTTGCAGATACGCAGTATTTT | CASSEPGTGGFADTQYF
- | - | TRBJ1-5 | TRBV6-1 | TGTGCCAGCAGTGAAGAACCGCAGGGGAAAAAGCATTTT | CASSEEPQGKKHF
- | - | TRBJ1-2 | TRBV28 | TGTGCCAGCAGTTTAGACACTTACTATGGCTACACCTTC | CASSLDTYYGYTF
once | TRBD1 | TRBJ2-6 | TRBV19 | TGTGCCAGTAGTTCCGGGACAGGGGGGGCCAACGTCCTGACTTTC | CASSSGTGGANVLTF
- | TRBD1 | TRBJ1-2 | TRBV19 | TGTGCCAGTAGTATCGTAGAGGGGGCAGACAACTATGGCTACACCTTC | CASSIVEGADNYGYTF
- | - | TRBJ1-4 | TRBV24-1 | TGTGCCACCAGTGATACCCGTCGACAGGTTGAAAAACTGTTTTTT | CATSDTRRQVEKLFF
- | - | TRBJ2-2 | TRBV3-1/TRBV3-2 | TGTGCCAGCAGCCCCGGTGGGGCAGGGCACACCGGGGAGCTGTTTTTT | CASSPGGAGHTGELFF
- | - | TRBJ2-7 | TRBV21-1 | TGTGTGGAGAGAGGCGGGGGGGGAGACTACGAGCAGTACTTC | CVERGGGGDYEQYF
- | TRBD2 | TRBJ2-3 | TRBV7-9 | TGTGCCAGCAGCTTAGAACGCGGGGGAGGTACGCAGTATTTT | CASSLERGGGTQYF
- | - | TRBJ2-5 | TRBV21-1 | TGTGCCAGCAGCGGGCGGCGAGGGGGCGTAAGGGGCCCAGAGACCCAGTACTTC | CASSGRRGGVRGPETQYF
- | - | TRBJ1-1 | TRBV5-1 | TGCGCCAGCAGCACAGCCGGGGTCACTGAAGCTTTCTTT | CASSTAGVTEAFF
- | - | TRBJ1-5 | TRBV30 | TGTGCCTGGAGTGTAGAGAACAGCTTAAATCAGCCCCAGCATTTT | CAWSVENSLNQPQHF
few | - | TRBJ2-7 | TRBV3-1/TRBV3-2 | TGTGCCAGCAGCCACGACAGGTACGAGCAGTACTTC | CASSHDRYEQYF
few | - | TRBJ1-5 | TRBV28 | TGTGCCAGCAGAATCCCGGTTAGCAATCAGCCCCAGCATTTT | CASRIPVSNQPQHF
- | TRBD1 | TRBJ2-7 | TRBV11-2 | TGTGCCAGCAGCCTGACGGGACAGCCCTACGAGCAGTACTTC | CASSLTGQPYEQYF
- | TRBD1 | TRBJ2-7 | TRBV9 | TGTGCCAGCAGCGTCTCGACAGGGGGGGATGTGTCCGAGCAGTACTTC | CASSVSTGGDVSEQYF
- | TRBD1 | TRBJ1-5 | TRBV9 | TGTGCCAGCAGCGCCACAGGGGTGGGCAATCAGCCCCAGCATTTT | CASSATGVGNQPQHF
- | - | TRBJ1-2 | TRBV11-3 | TGTGCCAGCAGCTTAGCCGGGGCGGGGAACTATGGCTACACCTTC | CASSLAGAGNYGYTF
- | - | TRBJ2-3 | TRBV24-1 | TGTGCCACCAGTGAGATGAGGGGACTCACAGATACGCAGTATTTT | CATSEMRGLTDTQYF
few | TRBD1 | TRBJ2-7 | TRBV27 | TGTGCCAGCAGTTTATCTCCGATGGGACAGGGGGTTACCTACGAGCAGTACTTC | CASSLSPMGQGVTYEQYF
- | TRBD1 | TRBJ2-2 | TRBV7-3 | TGTGCCAGCAGCCTGAATCGGGACAGGGGGTCGGACGGGGAGCTGTTTTTT | CASSLNRDRGSDGELFF
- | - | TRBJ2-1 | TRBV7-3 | TGTGCCAGCAGCTTAGGGAGGGGGTCCATCAATGAGCAGTTCTTC | CASSLGRGSINEQFF
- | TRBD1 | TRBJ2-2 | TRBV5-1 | TGCGCCAGCAGCTTTGTGGTGGCTTACAGGGGAAACACCGGGGAGCTGTTTTTT | CASSFVVAYRGNTGELFF
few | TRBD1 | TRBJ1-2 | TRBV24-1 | TGTGCCACCAGTGGATCCGGGACAGATGGCTACACCTTC | CATSGSGTDGYTF
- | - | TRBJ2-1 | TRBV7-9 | TGTGCCAGCAGCTTTCAGCGGAAGGAGCAGTTCTTC | CASSFQRKEQFF
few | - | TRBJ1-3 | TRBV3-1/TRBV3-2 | TGTGCCAGCGCCCTTAACGAGGGAGTTAGAAACACCATATATTTT | CASALNEGVRNTIYF
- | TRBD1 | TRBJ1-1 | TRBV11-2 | TGTGCCAGCAGCCCTCCGGGACAGAGGAACACTGAAGCTTTCTTT | CASSPPGQRNTEAFF
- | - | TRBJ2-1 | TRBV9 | TGTGCCAGCAGCTCCAACTCGTACAATGAGCAGTTCTTC | CASSSNSYNEQFF
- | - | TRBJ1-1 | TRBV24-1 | TGTGCCACCCGCCATAACGCCGGAGCTTTCTTT | CATRHNAGAFF
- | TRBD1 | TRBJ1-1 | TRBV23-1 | TGCGCCAGCAGTCAACCCGAGGGACAGGGGGTTTTTGTAGCTTTCTTT | CASSQPEGQGVFVAFF
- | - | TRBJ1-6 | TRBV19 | TGTGCCAGTAGTATCATGGAGGGTGGCCCCCTCCACTTT | CASSIMEGGPLHF